The source of this T cell receptor beta chain is a study of T cell responses to AZD1222 COVID-19 vaccine. Study context: Timing groups of about 4 and about 12 weeks for second doses were pooled.

General study points: Spike-specific TCR breadth and depth were elevated following two AZD1222 doses. Nearly half of unique spike-specific TCRs reportedly avoided B.1.351 and B.1.1.7 mutated regions.

Method: immunoSEQ multiplex PCR; TCRdb's copy keeps in-frame clones and lacks some. The data hold roughly 140,000 clones, with around 88% observed a single time. Comment on this clone: The antigen remains unidentified.

This CDR3 has 16 amino acids. Germline trimming cut 1 base from V and 3 bases from J; bases unmatched to any gene: 7. Per germline, CDR1 MNHEY and CDR2 SVGAGI. The chain combines TRBV6-5 with TRBJ2-7, with TRBD1 matching over 9 bases. Source: peripheral blood, taken on day 0 of AZD1222 vaccination. This receptor was taken from an adult in good health. The CDR3 spells CASSYYSGTGSYEQYF. The CDR3 DNA reads as TGTGCCAGCAGTTACTATTCCGGGACAGGGAGCTACGAGCAGTACTTC.